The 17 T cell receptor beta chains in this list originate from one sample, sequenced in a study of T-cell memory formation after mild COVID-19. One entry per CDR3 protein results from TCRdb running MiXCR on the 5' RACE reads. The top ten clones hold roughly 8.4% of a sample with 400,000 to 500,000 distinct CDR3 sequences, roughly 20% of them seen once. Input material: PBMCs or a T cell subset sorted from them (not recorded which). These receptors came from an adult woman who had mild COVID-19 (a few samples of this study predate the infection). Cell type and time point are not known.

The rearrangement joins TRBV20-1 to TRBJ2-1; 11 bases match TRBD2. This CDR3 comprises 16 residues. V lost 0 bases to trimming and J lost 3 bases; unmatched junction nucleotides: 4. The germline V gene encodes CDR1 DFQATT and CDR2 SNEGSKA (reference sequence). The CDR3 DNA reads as TGCAGTGCTAGAGATGGGCTAGCGGGAGGCTACAATGAGCAGTTCTTC. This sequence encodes CSARDGLAGGYNEQFF.

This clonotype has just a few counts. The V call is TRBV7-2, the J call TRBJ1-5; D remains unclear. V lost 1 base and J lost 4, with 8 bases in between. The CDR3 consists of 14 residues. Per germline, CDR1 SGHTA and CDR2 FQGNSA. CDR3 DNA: TGTGCCAGCAGCTTAGGGCAAAAGAATCAGCCCCAGCATTTT. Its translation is CASSLGQKNQPQHF.

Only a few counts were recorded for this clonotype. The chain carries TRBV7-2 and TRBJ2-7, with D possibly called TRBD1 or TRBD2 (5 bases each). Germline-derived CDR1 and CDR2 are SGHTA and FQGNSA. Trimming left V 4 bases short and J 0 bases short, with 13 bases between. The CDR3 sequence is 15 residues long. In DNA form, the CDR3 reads TGTGCCAGCAGCTCGACGCCGGGACCCTCCTACGAGCAGTACTTC. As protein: CASSSTPGPSYEQYF.

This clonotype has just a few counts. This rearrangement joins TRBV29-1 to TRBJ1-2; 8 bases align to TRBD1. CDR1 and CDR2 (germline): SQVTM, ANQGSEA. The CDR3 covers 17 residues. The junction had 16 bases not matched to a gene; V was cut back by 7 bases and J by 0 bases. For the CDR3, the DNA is TGCAGCGCCCGAATCGTTGGACAGGGTGATACTAACTATGGCTACACCTTC. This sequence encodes CSARIVGQGDTNYGYTF.

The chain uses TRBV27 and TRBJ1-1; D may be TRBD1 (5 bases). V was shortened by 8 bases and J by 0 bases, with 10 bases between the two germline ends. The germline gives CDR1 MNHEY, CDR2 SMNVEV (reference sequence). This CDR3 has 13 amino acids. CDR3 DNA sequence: TGTGCCAGCCGAGGGACCCTGAACACTGAAGCTTTCTTT. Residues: CASRGTLNTEAFF.

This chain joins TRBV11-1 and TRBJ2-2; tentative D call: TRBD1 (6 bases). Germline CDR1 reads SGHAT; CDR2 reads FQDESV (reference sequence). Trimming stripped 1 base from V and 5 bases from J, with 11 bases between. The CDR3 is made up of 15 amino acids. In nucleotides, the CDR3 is TGTGCCAGCAGCTTAGGTCGCCAGGGGACCGGGGAGCTGTTTTTT. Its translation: CASSLGRQGTGELFF.

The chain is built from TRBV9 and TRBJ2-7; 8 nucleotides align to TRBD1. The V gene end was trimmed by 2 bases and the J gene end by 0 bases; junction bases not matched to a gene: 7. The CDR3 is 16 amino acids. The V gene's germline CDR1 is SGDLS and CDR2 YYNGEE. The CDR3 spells CASSVTGAEDSYEQYF. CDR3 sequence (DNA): TGTGCCAGCAGCGTGACAGGGGCTGAGGACTCCTACGAGCAGTACTTC.

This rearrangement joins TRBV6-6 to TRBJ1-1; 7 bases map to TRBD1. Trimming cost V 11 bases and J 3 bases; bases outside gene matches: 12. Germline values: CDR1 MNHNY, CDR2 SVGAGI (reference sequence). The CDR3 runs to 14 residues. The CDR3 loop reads CAARDSPMDTEAFF. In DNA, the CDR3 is TGTGCCGCCCGGGACAGCCCCATGGACACTGAAGCTTTCTTT.

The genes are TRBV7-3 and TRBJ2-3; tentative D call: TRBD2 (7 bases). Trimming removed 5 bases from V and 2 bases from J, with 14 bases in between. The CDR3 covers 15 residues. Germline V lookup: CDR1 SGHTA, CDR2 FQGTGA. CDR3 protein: CASSRGGRLTDTQYF. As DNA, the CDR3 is TGTGCCAGCAGCCGCGGGGGCCGACTCACAGATACGCAGTATTTT.

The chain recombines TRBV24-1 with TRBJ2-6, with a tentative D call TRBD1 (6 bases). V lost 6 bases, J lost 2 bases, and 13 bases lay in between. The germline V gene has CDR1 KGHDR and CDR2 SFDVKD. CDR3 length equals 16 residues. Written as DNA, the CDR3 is TGTGCCACCAGTCCACAGGGAGCACCTGGGGCCAACGTCCTGACTTTC. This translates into CATSPQGAPGANVLTF.

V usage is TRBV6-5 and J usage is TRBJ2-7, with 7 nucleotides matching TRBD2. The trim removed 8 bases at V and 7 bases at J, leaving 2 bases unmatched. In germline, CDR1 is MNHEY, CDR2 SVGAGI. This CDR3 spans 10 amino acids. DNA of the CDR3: TGTGCCAGCGGGAGGGGTGAGCAGTACTTC. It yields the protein CASGRGEQYF.

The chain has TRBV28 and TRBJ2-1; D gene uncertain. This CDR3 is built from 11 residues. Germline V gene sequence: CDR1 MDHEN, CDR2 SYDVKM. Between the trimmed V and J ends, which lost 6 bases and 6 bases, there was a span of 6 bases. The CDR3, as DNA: TGTGCCAGCAGCCGGATCAATGAGCAGTTCTTC. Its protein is CASSRINEQFF. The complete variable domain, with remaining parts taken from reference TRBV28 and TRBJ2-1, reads DVKVTQSSRYLVKRTGEKVFLECVQDMDHENMFWYRQDPGLGLRLIYFSYDVKMKEKGDIPEGYSVSREKKERFSLILESASTNQTSMYLCASSRINEQFFGPGTRLTVL.

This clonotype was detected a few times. The chain's CDR3 is CASSLRVTTYEQYF. Written as DNA, the CDR3 is TGTGCCAGCAGTTTAAGGGTCACAACCTACGAGCAGTACTTC. V usage is TRBV12-3 or TRBV12-4 and J usage is TRBJ2-7; unclear D gene. This CDR3 has 14 residues. The V end was cut by 2 bases, the J end by 2 bases, with 10 bases between.

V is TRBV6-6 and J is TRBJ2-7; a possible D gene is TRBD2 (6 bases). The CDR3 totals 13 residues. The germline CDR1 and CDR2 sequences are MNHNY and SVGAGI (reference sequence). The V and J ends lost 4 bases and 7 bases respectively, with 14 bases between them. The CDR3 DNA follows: TGTGCCAGCAGTTTACCCTACGGGAGTGAGCAGTACTTC. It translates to CASSLPYGSEQYF.

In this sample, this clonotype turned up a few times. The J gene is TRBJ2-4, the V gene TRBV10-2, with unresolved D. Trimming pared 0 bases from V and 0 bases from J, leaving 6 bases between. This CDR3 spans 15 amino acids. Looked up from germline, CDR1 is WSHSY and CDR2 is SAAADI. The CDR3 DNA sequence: TGCGCCAGCAGTGAGTCGGGTCTAGCCAAAAACATTCAGTACTTC. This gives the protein CASSESGLAKNIQYF.

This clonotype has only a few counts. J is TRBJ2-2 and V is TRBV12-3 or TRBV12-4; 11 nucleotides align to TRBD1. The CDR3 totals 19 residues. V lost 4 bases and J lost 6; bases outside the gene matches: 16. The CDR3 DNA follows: TGTGCCAGCAGTTCCTACGGAGGACAGGGGGCCCTACGGCCCGGGGAGCTGTTTTTT. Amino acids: CASSSYGGQGALRPGELFF.

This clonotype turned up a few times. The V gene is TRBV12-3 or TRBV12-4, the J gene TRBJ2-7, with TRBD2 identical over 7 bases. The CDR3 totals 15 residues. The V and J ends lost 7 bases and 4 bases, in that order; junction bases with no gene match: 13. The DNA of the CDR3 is TGTGCCAGCAATCCCTCCGCGGGGGTAGGGTACGAGCAGTACTTC. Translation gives CASNPSAGVGYEQYF.